This T cell receptor (beta chain) was found in a study of cytomegalovirus exposure and HLA in healthy donors. Notes on the study in general: Later analysis associated a missense DCLRE1C variant with TCR beta V- and J-gene trimming. The authors confirmed in vitro that a few CMV-associated chains were specific for CMV antigens. The authors later found HLA-associated TCR beta chains more clonally expanded than equally common others.

Regarding this clone: Its antigen is not known.

Germline V CDR1 and CDR2: SEHNR, FQNEAQ (reference sequence). This CDR3 contains 16 residues. Trimming pared 4 bases from V and 0 bases from J, leaving 15 bases between. The PCR ran on 60 Vbeta and 13 Jbeta primers. Sequencing used immunoSEQ multiplex PCR; TCRdb keeps in-frame clones, though not all of them. The sample contains tens of thousands of clones, around 90% of which appear only once. Sequences were obtained from PBMCs. The sequence derives from a man aged 25-40 years in good health and CMV-seropositive. The J gene is TRBJ1-1, the V gene TRBV7-9; D uncertain. CDR3 bases: TGTGCCAGCAGCTCGCGGGCAAAGACCATGAACACTGAAGCTTTCTTT. It specifies CASSSRAKTMNTEAFF.